One and the same sample provided the 26 T cell receptor beta chains below, sequenced in a study of monozygotic twins with inflammatory bowel disease (dated by TCRdb to the late 2010s). Library creation used 5' RACE. Instrument on record: Illumina HiSeq 2500. The reads went through TCRdb reprocessing, and each CDR3 protein sequence gets one entry with no DNA. The sample table records approximately 390,000 distinct CDR3 sequences. The ten top clones hold around 2.3% of the sample. The sequencing sample was made of blood. Receptors were obtained from a human donor with ulcerative colitis or Crohn's disease, or a healthy co-twin of an affected twin (not recorded which).

The gene calls are TRBV10-2 and TRBJ1-1; TCRdb reports TRBD1, a call that lacks DNA to check it against. CDR1 is WSHSY, CDR2 SAAADI, per germline. This CDR3 spans 13 amino acids. The CDR3: CASSGQGNTEAFF.

The rearrangement uses TRBV20-1 and TRBJ2-7; lacking DNA, the TRBD1 call made by TCRdb goes unchecked. Germline V gene data show CDR1 as DFQATT and CDR2 as SNEGSKA (reference sequence). The length of the CDR3 is 13 residues. The CDR3 reads CSARYRVNNEQYF.

V is TRBV6-5 and J is TRBJ2-7; the D call of TRBD1 rests on TCRdb alone, since no DNA is present to check it. This CDR3 is 13 amino acids long. Germline V gene sequence: CDR1 MNHEY, CDR2 SVGAGI. CDR3 residues: CATTGTGGHEQYF.

The V call is TRBV7-2, the J call TRBJ1-1. This CDR3 is 16 amino acids long. The germline gives CDR1 SGHTA, CDR2 FQGNSA. The CDR3 sequence: CASSLDGTAVNTEAFF.

The chain uses TRBV12-3 or TRBV12-4 and TRBJ2-1; as DNA is missing, the TRBD2 call by TCRdb cannot be tested. The CDR3 extends over 13 amino acids. The CDR3: CASIRGGYNEQFF.

This sequence joins TRBV15 and TRBJ1-5. The germline V gene encodes CDR1 LNHNV and CDR2 YYDKDF (reference sequence). The CDR3 is 18 residues long. CDR3 protein: CATSSEYDSLYSNQPQHF.

This chain connects TRBV20-1 to TRBJ2-7; TCRdb designates TRBD2, a call that cannot be tested without DNA. Germline V CDR1 and CDR2: DFQATT, SNEGSKA (reference sequence). This CDR3 is 14 amino acids long. The CDR3 spells CSAVGDSVSYEQYF.

The rearrangement uses TRBV29-1 and TRBJ2-7; TCRdb's D gene call, TRBD1, goes unchecked for lack of DNA. Germline assignment: CDR1 SQVTM and CDR2 ANQGSEA. The CDR3 loop spans 12 amino acids. The CDR3 here is CSGGQGAYEQYF.

The chain is built from TRBV5-6 and TRBJ2-7; TCRdb reports TRBD1, a call that lacks DNA to check it against. There are 14 residues in the CDR3. The germline V gene encodes CDR1 SGHDT and CDR2 YYEEEE. The CDR3 protein is CASSHGTARYEQYF.

Here the CDR3 reads CASSPYRDSPLHF. The chain combines TRBV27 with TRBJ1-6; without DNA, the TCRdb call of TRBD1 cannot be checked. The CDR3 has 13 residues. Germline CDR1 is MNHEY and CDR2 is SMNVEV (reference sequence).

J is TRBJ2-3 and V is TRBV15. CDR1 is LNHNV, CDR2 YYDKDF, per germline (reference sequence). The CDR3 runs 16 residues. The CDR3 protein is CATSRYKLIITDTQYF.

V is TRBV2 and J is TRBJ1-3. Germline CDR1 and CDR2: SNHLY and FYNNEI. The CDR3 has 15 amino acids. This CDR3 is CASKKQEASGNTIYF.

The chain recombines TRBV5-1 with TRBJ1-6. The CDR3 totals 13 residues. Looked up from germline, CDR1 is SGHRS and CDR2 is YFSETQ. The CDR3 loop reads CASSLDYGSPLHF.

The chain employs TRBV7-7 and TRBJ2-1; TCRdb's assignment of TRBD2 cannot be checked, as there is no DNA. Germline V lookup: CDR1 SSHAT, CDR2 FNYEAQ (reference sequence). CDR3 length: 14 amino acids. CDR3: CASSFSGRAHEQFF.

This sequence joins TRBV4-3 and TRBJ1-2. Germline CDR1 LGHNA, CDR2 YSLEER. CDR3 size: 16 residues. CDR3 in amino acids: CASSQDSPGPSYGYTF.

This rearrangement joins TRBV12-3 or TRBV12-4 to TRBJ2-2. The CDR3 is 14 residues long. CDR3 loop: CASSSGMGTGELFF.

The chain has TRBV20-1 and TRBJ2-7; TCRdb selects TRBD2, and the lack of DNA leaves this call unchecked. The CDR3 contains 16 residues. CDR1 and CDR2 from the germline V gene are DFQATT and SNEGSKA (reference sequence). This CDR3 reads CSASAKGLITSYEQYF.

The rearrangement uses TRBV5-5 and TRBJ1-2; TCRdb's D call, TRBD1, is unchecked because there is no DNA. The germline CDR1 and CDR2 sequences are SGHKS and YYEKEE (reference sequence). The CDR3 spans 13 residues. The CDR3 is CASSFYGGSGYTF.

The rearrangement links TRBV12-3 or TRBV12-4 to TRBJ2-3. The CDR3 spans 14 residues. The CDR3 is CASRLAATPDTQYF.

The rearrangement joins TRBV20-1 to TRBJ2-5. This CDR3 has 12 amino acids. CDR1 and CDR2 from the germline V gene are DFQATT and SNEGSKA (reference sequence). The CDR3 sequence is CSASLEAETQYF.

The chain combines TRBV7-2 with TRBJ1-2; TCRdb names TRBD1, which stays unverified in the absence of DNA. CDR3 length equals 15 residues. Per the germline V gene, CDR1 is SGHTA and CDR2 is FQGNSA. The CDR3: CASSPYPGFHYGYTF. The whole variable domain, remainder taken from reference TRBV7-2 and TRBJ1-2, is GAGVSQSPSNKVTEKGKDVELRCDPISGHTALYWYRQSLGQGLEFLIYFQGNSAPDKSGLPSDRFSAERTGGSVSTLTIQRTQQEDSAVYLCASSPYPGFHYGYTFGSGTRLTVV.

The rearrangement joins TRBV7-2 to TRBJ2-2; the D gene TCRdb calls, TRBD1, cannot be checked with no DNA. The germline V gene has CDR1 SGHTA and CDR2 FQGNSA. The CDR3 sequence is 14 residues long. The CDR3 protein is CASRGGYNTGELFF.

The rearrangement uses TRBV24-1 and TRBJ2-7; the D call from TCRdb, TRBD2, cannot be confirmed without DNA. This CDR3 contains 19 residues. Germline V gene sequence: CDR1 KGHDR, CDR2 SFDVKD. The CDR3 here is CATSDLGTSGSQFPYEQYF.

The chain links TRBV20-1 to TRBJ2-4. CDR1 and CDR2 from the germline V gene are DFQATT and SNEGSKA (reference sequence). CDR3 length: 11 residues. The CDR3 region is CSASIQNIQYF.

The chain combines TRBV5-1 with TRBJ2-7; as DNA is missing, the TRBD1 call by TCRdb cannot be tested. This CDR3 comprises 14 residues. The germline V gene has CDR1 SGHRS and CDR2 YFSETQ. CDR3 amino acids: CASSLGGQPYEQYF.

The V call is TRBV6-1, the J call TRBJ2-1; the TCRdb call, TRBD1, lacks DNA for checking. The CDR3 contains 15 residues. Per the germline V gene, CDR1 is MNHNS and CDR2 is SASEGT. CDR3 amino acids: CASSLSGAPYNEQFF.